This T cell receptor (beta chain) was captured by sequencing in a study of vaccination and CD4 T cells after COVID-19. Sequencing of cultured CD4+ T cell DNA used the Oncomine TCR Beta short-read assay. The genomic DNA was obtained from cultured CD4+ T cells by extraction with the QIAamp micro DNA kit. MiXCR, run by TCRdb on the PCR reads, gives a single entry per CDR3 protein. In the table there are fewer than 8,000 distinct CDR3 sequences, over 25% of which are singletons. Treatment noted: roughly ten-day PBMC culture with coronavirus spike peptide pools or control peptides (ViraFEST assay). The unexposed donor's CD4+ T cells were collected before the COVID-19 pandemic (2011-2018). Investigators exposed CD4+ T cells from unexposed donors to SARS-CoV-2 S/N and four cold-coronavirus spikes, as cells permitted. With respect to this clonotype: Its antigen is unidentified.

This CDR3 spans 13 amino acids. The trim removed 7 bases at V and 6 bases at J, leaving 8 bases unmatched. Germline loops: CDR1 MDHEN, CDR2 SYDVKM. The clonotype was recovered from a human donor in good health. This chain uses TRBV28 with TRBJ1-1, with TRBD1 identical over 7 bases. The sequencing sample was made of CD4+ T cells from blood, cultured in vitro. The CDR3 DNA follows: TGTGCCAGCATATTCAGGGGGGTCCCTGAAGCTTTCTTT. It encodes CASIFRGVPEAFF.